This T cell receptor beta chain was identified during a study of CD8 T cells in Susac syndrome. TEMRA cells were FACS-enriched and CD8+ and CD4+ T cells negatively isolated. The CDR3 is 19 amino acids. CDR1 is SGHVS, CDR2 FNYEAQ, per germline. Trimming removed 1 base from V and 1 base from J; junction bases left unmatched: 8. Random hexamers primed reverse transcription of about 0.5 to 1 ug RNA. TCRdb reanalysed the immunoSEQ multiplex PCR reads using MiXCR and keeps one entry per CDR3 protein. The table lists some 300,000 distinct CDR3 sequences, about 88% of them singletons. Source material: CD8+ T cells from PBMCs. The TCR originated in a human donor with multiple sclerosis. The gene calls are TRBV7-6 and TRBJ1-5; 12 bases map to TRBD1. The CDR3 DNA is TGTGCCAGCAGCTTAGGCCCCGGGACAGGGGGCTGGAGCAATCAGCCCCAGCATTTT. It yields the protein CASSLGPGTGGWSNQPQHF.